This T cell receptor delta chain is drawn from a study of gamma-delta chains in newborns, infants, children. As for the study in general: Polyclonal expansion of innate γδ T cells after birth follows microbial exposure.

Looked up from germline, CDR1 is TSWWSYY and CDR2 is QGS. The CDR3 loop spans 19 amino acids. This clone has only a few counts. The protein held in TCRdb is that of a much larger clone and does not match this DNA's translation at residue 3, likely because of a read error; the protein shown is translated from the DNA. TCRdb re-identified clones in the reads via CATT. The table shows roughly 4,200 delta-chain clones, with approximately 14% occurring only once. This receptor was obtained from a child who was a newborn, infant or young child, either healthy, febrile or measles-vaccinated (not recorded which). Sequences were obtained from blood. The chain couples TRDV1 to TRDJ1; a weak D match, TRDD3 (6 bases). The CDR3 loop reads CAIGDRLFSTTDWTDKLIF. CDR3 DNA sequence: TGTGCTATTGGGGATCGCTTATTTTCCACCACTGACTGGACCGATAAACTCATCTTT.